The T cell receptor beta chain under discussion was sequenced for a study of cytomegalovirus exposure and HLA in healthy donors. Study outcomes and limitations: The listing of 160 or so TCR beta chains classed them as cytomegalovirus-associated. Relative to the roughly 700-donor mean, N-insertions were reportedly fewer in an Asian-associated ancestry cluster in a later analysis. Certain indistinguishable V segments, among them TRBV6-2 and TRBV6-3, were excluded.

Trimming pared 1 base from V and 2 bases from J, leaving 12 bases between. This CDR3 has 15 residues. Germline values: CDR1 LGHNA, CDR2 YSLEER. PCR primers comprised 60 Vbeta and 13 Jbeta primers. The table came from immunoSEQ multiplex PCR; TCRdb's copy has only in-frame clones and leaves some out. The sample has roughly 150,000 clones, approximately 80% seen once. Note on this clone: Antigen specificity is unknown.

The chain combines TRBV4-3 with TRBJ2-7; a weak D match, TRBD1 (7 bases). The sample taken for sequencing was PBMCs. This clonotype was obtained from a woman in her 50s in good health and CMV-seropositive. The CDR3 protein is CASSQGQGGTYEQYF. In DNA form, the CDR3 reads TGCGCCAGCAGCCAAGGACAGGGAGGAACCTACGAGCAGTACTTC.